This T cell receptor beta chain is from a study of yellow fever vaccine responses in identical twins. TCRdb independently ran MiXCR on the RT-PCR reads; one entry per CDR3 protein. The sample has approximately 13,000 distinct CDR3 sequences, about 83% seen once. From germline, CDR1 is MDHEN and CDR2 SYDVKM. The V end was cut by 6 bases, the J end by 4 bases, with 9 bases between. The CDR3 covers 12 residues. V usage is TRBV28 and J usage is TRBJ1-2; TRBD1 is a possible D gene (5 bases). The source was T cells from blood (PBMCs), unsorted or a sorted subset (not recorded which), collected before or after yellow fever vaccination (not recorded which). The clonotype comes from a woman aged 18-29 years who received the yellow fever vaccine. In nucleotides, the CDR3 is TGTGCCAGCAGCTCAGGGCCCTATGGCTACACCTTC. It codes for CASSSGPYGYTF.